These 8 T cell receptor beta chains came from one sample sequenced in a study of T cell changes during pregnancy in multiple sclerosis. TCRdb's copy holds only in-frame clones and misses some; the assay was immunoSEQ multiplex PCR. The table records more than 35,000 clones, around 92% of them present only once. The sequencing used CD4+ T cells from peripheral blood mononuclear cells, collected in the third trimester of pregnancy. These TCRs come from a female donor in good health, enrolled as a control in a pregnancy study.

V gene TRBV19 combines with J gene TRBJ1-3; 8 bases fit TRBD1. This CDR3 spans 14 amino acids. Germline V gives CDR1 LNHDA, CDR2 SQIVND (reference sequence). The J segment lost 2 bases and the V segment lost 10 bases, leaving 7 bases of the junction unmatched. Here the CDR3 reads CATKTGDTGNTIYF. CDR3 DNA sequence: TGTGCCACCAAGACAGGGGATACTGGAAACACCATATATTTT.

This chain uses TRBV7-6 with TRBJ1-6, with TRBD1 matching over 7 bases. Germline values: CDR1 SGHVS, CDR2 FNYEAQ. The CDR3 totals 14 residues. Trimming cost V 5 bases and J 7 bases; bases outside gene matches: 5. As DNA, the CDR3 is TGTGCCAGCAGCCGACAGGGTTTCAATTCACCCCTCCACTTT. It encodes CASSRQGFNSPLHF. The full variable domain, with the rest looked up from reference TRBV7-6 and TRBJ1-6, is GAGVSQSPRYKVTKRGQDVALRCDPISGHVSLYWYRQALGQGPEFLTYFNYEAQQDKSGLPNDRFSAERPEGSISTLTIQRTEQRDSAMYRCASSRQGFNSPLHFGNGTRLTVT.

The CDR3 DNA sequence: TGCAGCGTTGAGGAGCCGTCTGGGGGACAGGGGCCCTATGGCTACACCTTC. Amino acids: CSVEEPSGGQGPYGYTF. The V and J genes are TRBV29-1 and TRBJ1-2, with TRBD1 matching 10 bases. The CDR3 extends over 17 amino acids. With V trimmed by 3 bases and J by 4 bases, 14 bases remained unmatched. Germline V gene lookup returns CDR1 SQVTM and CDR2 ANQGSEA.

The chain recombines TRBV28 with TRBJ1-6; 8 bases line up with TRBD1. V dropped 6 bases and J dropped 6; count of bases not matched to a gene: 10. The CDR3 spans 16 residues. Germline loops: CDR1 MDHEN, CDR2 SYDVKM. The CDR3 spells CASRRLQGASNSPLHF. The CDR3 DNA reads as TGTGCCAGCAGAAGACTCCAGGGGGCCTCTAATTCACCCCTCCACTTT.

The rearrangement uses TRBV4-3 and TRBJ2-5, with TRBD1 matching over 9 bases. V dropped 3 bases and J dropped 4; count of bases not matched to a gene: 15. The CDR3 extends over 18 amino acids. Per the germline V gene, CDR1 is LGHNA and CDR2 is YSLEER. The CDR3 DNA follows: TGCGCCAGCAGCCAGGATTGGGGCCCGGGACAGGGAGTAGAGACCCAGTACTTC. It specifies CASSQDWGPGQGVETQYF.

This chain uses TRBV6-1 with TRBJ2-5, with 11 nucleotides matching TRBD2. Losses at the gene ends were 6 bases for V and 1 base for J; bases not matched to a gene: 4. The CDR3 is 15 amino acids. The germline CDR1 and CDR2 sequences are MNHNS and SASEGT. This CDR3 reads CASSYSGGAQETQYF. The DNA of the CDR3 is TGTGCCAGCAGCTATAGCGGGGGGGCCCAAGAGACCCAGTACTTC.

The V and J genes are TRBV4-2 and TRBJ1-4; D may be TRBD1 (5 bases). Per germline, CDR1 LGHNA and CDR2 YNFKEQ. V dropped 1 base and J dropped 2 bases, with 14 bases sitting between them. This CDR3 is 17 amino acids long. The CDR3 coding sequence is TGTGCCAGCAGCCAAGTTGCTCAAGGGGCGACTAATGAAAAACTGTTTTTT. Translated, it gives CASSQVAQGATNEKLFF.

The CDR3: CARSSSWTHIGEKLFF. The CDR3 DNA reads TGTGCCAGAAGCTCCTCCTGGACACATATAGGGGAAAAACTGTTTTTT. The chain uses TRBV5-3 and TRBJ1-4, with D perhaps matching TRBD1 (5 bases). TRBV5-3 is noted as an ORF with a role that remains uncertain. V gave up 3 bases and J gave up 8 bases, with 20 bases separating them. This CDR3 contains 16 residues.